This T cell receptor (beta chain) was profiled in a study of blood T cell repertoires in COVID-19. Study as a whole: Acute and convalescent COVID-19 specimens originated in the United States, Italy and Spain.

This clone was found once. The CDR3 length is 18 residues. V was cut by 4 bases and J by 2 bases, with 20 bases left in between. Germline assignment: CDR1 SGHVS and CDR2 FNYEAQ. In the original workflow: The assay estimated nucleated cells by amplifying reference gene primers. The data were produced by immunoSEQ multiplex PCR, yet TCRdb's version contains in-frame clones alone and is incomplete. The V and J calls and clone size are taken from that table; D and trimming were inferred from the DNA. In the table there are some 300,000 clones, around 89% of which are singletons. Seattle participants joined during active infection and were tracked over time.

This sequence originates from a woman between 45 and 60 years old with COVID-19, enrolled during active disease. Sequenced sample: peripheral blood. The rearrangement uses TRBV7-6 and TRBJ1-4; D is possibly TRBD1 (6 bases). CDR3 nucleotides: TGTGCCAGCAGCTCCCCCCAGGGGATAATGGCTACTAATGAAAAACTGTTTTTT. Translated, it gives CASSSPQGIMATNEKLFF.